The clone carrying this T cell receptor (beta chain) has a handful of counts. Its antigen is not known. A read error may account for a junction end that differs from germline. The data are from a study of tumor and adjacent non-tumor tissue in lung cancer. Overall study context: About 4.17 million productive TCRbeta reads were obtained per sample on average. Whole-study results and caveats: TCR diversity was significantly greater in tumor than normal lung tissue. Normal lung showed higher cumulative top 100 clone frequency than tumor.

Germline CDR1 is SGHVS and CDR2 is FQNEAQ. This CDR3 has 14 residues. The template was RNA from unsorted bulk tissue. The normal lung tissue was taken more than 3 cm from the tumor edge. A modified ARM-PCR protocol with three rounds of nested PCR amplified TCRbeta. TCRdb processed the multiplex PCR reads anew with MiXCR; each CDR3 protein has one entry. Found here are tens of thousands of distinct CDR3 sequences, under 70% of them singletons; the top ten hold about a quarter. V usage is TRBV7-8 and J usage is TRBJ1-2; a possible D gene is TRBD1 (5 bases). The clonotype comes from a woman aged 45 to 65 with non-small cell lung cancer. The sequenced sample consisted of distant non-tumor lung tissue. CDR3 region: CASNLEGGVSGYTF. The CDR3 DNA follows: TGTGCCAGCAACTTAGAGGGAGGGGTCTCTGGCTACACCTTC.